The text below deals with one TCR beta chain. Amplified TCR beta CDR3 regions derived from RNA transcripts. Using the HTBI primer set, a first-round RT-PCR was run on the TCR CDR3. Each CDR3 protein gets one entry after TCRdb re-called the multiplex PCR reads with MiXCR. The sample records around 620,000 distinct CDR3 sequences, roughly 17% being singletons. This sample is part of a study of T cells in Graves' hyperthyroidism and ophthalmopathy. V gave up 5 bases and J gave up 17 bases, with 21 bases separating them. From germline, CDR1 is SGHAT and CDR2 FQDESV (reference sequence). CDR3 length: 13 amino acids. Newly diagnosed patients aged 18 to 65 had hyperthyroidism of under 2 months' duration.

Source material: blood. This clonotype originated in a woman in her twenties or thirties with Graves' hyperthyroidism. The rearrangement uses TRBV11-1 and TRBJ1-4; D is unresolved. The CDR3 is CASSDPDVGCLFF. As DNA, the CDR3 is TGTGCCAGCAGCGACCCGGACGTGGGTTGTCTTTTTTTT.